Below are 26 T cell receptor beta chains sequenced from a single sample in a study of blood T cell repertoires in COVID-19. Sequenced by immunoSEQ multiplex PCR; TCRdb stores in-frame clones only, minus some. The sample consists of about 330,000 clones, around 90% of them appearing once. Sequencing input: peripheral blood. Receptor source: a man aged 25 to 45 with COVID-19, enrolled during active disease.

This chain joins TRBV13 and TRBJ1-4, with D unclear. Trimming left V 5 bases short and J 4 bases short, with 11 bases between. In germline, CDR1 is PRHDT, CDR2 FYEKMQ (reference sequence). This CDR3 has 14 amino acids. CDR3 protein: CASSVAVVNEKLFF. The CDR3 nucleotides are TGTGCCAGCAGCGTCGCGGTGGTTAATGAAAAACTGTTTTTT. The whole variable domain, filled in from reference TRBV13 and TRBJ1-4, reads AAGVIQSPRHLIKEKRETATLKCYPIPRHDTVYWYQQGPGQDPQFLISFYEKMQSDKGSIPDRFSAQQFSDYHSELNMSSLELGDSALYFCASSVAVVNEKLFFGSGTQLSVL.

V is TRBV4-3 and J is TRBJ2-3; 10 bases map to TRBD2. The junction had 5 bases not matched to a gene; V was cut back by 8 bases and J by 3 bases. Germline assignment: CDR1 LGHNA and CDR2 YSLEER. This CDR3 is 14 amino acids long. CDR3 in amino acids: CASQAGGSTDTQYF. CDR3 nucleotides: TGCGCCAGCCAAGCGGGGGGGTCGACAGATACGCAGTATTTT.

The chain links TRBV6-5 to TRBJ1-2, with D hard to call. In germline, CDR1 is MNHEY, CDR2 SVGAGI. The CDR3 contains 13 residues. Trimming pared 5 bases from V and 4 bases from J, leaving 11 bases between. The CDR3 DNA sequence: TGTGCCAGCAGTCCCACCGGGGTCTATGGCTACACCTTC. This translates into CASSPTGVYGYTF.

V gene TRBV7-2 combines with J gene TRBJ2-4; a possible D gene is TRBD2 (6 bases). The CDR3 totals 14 residues. V lost 1 base and J lost 7, with 11 bases in between. The germline V gene encodes CDR1 SGHTA and CDR2 FQGNSA. The CDR3 coding sequence is TGTGCCAGCAGCTTAGGGGGGGTTGTGAACATTCAGTACTTC. It specifies CASSLGGVVNIQYF.

This chain joins TRBV9 and TRBJ2-7; 15 bases line up with TRBD2. The CDR3 consists of 16 residues. The V gene end was trimmed by 3 bases and the J gene end by 9 bases; junction bases not matched to a gene: 10. Germline values: CDR1 SGDLS, CDR2 YYNGEE. CDR3 residues: CASSASGLAGGRGQYF. The CDR3 coding sequence is TGTGCCAGCAGCGCCTCGGGACTAGCGGGGGGCCGTGGGCAGTACTTC.

V usage is TRBV30 and J usage is TRBJ2-3; the match to TRBD1 covers 8 bases. The length of the CDR3 is 17 residues. The V segment lost 2 bases and the J segment 10 bases; nucleotides outside the gene matches: 20. Germline lookup yields CDR1 GTSNPN and CDR2 SVGIG (reference sequence). The chain's CDR3 is CAWSTWTGIRGEPAQYF. Written as DNA, the CDR3 is TGTGCCTGGAGTACATGGACAGGGATTAGGGGAGAACCGGCGCAGTATTTT.

This chain links TRBV28 with TRBJ2-1, with a weak D call TRBD2 (7 bases). The CDR3 totals 16 residues. The V gene's germline CDR1 is MDHEN and CDR2 SYDVKM. V lost 3 bases, J lost 2 bases, and 14 bases lay in between. CDR3 in DNA: TGTGCCAGCAGTTTGGGGGGGGCGGGAGCCTACAATGAGCAGTTCTTC. Its protein product is CASSLGGAGAYNEQFF.

The CDR3 sequence: CASSVAGGGSYEQYF. The CDR3 bases are TGTGCCAGCAGCGTAGCTGGCGGGGGTTCCTACGAGCAGTACTTC. The chain joins TRBV9 to TRBJ2-7, with 7 bases identical to TRBD2. This CDR3 region has 15 residues. The V gene's germline CDR1 is SGDLS and CDR2 YYNGEE. Germline trimming cut 0 bases from V and 1 base from J; bases unmatched to any gene: 4.

V usage is TRBV14 and J usage is TRBJ1-3; the D is unclear. Per germline, CDR1 SGHDN and CDR2 FVKESK. With 7 bases removed from V and 6 bases from J, the gap between germline ends came to 13 bases. This CDR3 is built from 13 residues. The CDR3 nucleotides are TGTGCCAGCACCTTAGGCCGGGAAAACACCATATATTTT. Protein sequence: CASTLGRENTIYF.

The chain uses TRBV28 and TRBJ2-7; D is undetermined. Germline loops: CDR1 MDHEN, CDR2 SYDVKM. V lost 6 bases to trimming and J lost 5 bases, with 14 bases between them. The CDR3 extends over 13 amino acids. CDR3 loop: CASSSYGVDEQYF. CDR3 bases: TGTGCCAGCAGCTCCTATGGAGTGGACGAGCAGTACTTC.

V gene TRBV19 combines with J gene TRBJ1-2; 7 bases fit TRBD1. Per the germline V gene, CDR1 is LNHDA and CDR2 is SQIVND (reference sequence). This CDR3 has 14 residues. V lost 4 bases, J lost 6 bases, and 8 bases stayed unmatched. This CDR3 reads CASSTRQGANGYTF. The CDR3 bases are TGTGCCAGTAGTACTCGACAGGGCGCAAATGGCTACACCTTC.

V usage is TRBV23-1 and J usage is TRBJ2-5, with a tentative D call TRBD2 (5 bases). TRBV23-1 has ORF status, its function being uncertain. This CDR3 comprises 15 residues. The germline V and J ends were trimmed by 4 bases and 1 base, with 13 bases remaining between them. The CDR3 is CASSLVDLAQETQYF. CDR3 DNA sequence: TGCGCCAGCAGTCTAGTAGACCTAGCCCAAGAGACCCAGTACTTC.

A remark on this clone: The sample contains more than one DNA sequence encoding this CDR3. V gene TRBV4-1 combines with J gene TRBJ1-2; D unclear. The CDR3 consists of 15 residues. CDR1 and CDR2 (germline): MGHRA, YSYEKL. Trimming took 0 bases from V and 1 from J, leaving 9 bases between them. CDR3 protein: CASSQDRGLNYGYTF. CDR3 nucleotides: TGCGCCAGCAGCCAAGATCGGGGTCTTAACTATGGCTACACCTTC.

This chain connects TRBV10-3 to TRBJ2-3; the D gene is possibly TRBD1 (6 bases). The CDR3 extends over 18 amino acids. With 1 base removed from V and 0 bases from J, the gap between germline ends came to 17 bases. CDR1 and CDR2 (germline): ENHRY, SYGVKD. CDR3 nucleotide sequence: TGTGCCATCAGTGAGTACAGACTCAGGGGTACTAGCACAGATACGCAGTATTTT. It specifies CAISEYRLRGTSTDTQYF.

The chain joins TRBV5-4 to TRBJ2-1; 11 bases align to TRBD1. Germline V CDR1 and CDR2: SGHNT, YYREEE (reference sequence). Trimming cost V 4 bases and J 6 bases; bases outside gene matches: 9. The CDR3 runs to 16 residues. DNA of the CDR3: TGTGCCAGCAGCCCCGCCCCCGGGACAGGGGGCAATGAGCAGTTCTTC. It is translated as CASSPAPGTGGNEQFF.

This chain connects TRBV6-6 to TRBJ1-2; 7 bases map to TRBD1. V shed 6 bases and J 7 bases; nucleotides not matched to a gene: 2. This CDR3 spans 11 amino acids. Germline V gives CDR1 MNHNY, CDR2 SVGAGI (reference sequence). The CDR3 DNA follows: TGTGCCAGCAGCCCAGGGGGTGGCTACACCTTC. Its protein product is CASSPGGGYTF.

The chain has TRBV7-9 and TRBJ2-1, with 8 bases identical to TRBD1. Germline CDR1 SEHNR, CDR2 FQNEAQ (reference sequence). The CDR3 covers 15 residues. V was pared by 11 bases and J by 2 bases, with 11 bases of the junction left unmatched. Here the CDR3 DNA reads TGTGCCCGAGGGGGGACAGGAGGGACCTACAATGAGCAGTTCTTC. This gives the protein CARGGTGGTYNEQFF.

The rearrangement links TRBV7-2 to TRBJ2-5; D remains unclear. The germline gives CDR1 SGHTA, CDR2 FQGNSA. V dropped 1 base and J dropped 1 base, with 13 bases sitting between them. This CDR3 spans 16 amino acids. The CDR3 nucleotides read TGTGCCAGCAGCTTAGACTTTTCGACTGTCCAAGAGACCCAGTACTTC. Translating it yields CASSLDFSTVQETQYF.

This clone appeared many times. This chain connects TRBV2 to TRBJ1-5; the match to TRBD1 covers 8 bases. Unmatched junction bases numbered 2, after V lost 8 bases and J lost 2 bases. Germline values: CDR1 SNHLY, CDR2 FYNNEI. This CDR3 comprises 13 residues. The CDR3 DNA is TGTGCCAGCGGACAGGGAGGCAATCAGCCCCAGCATTTT. It specifies CASGQGGNQPQHF.

The J gene is TRBJ2-2, the V gene TRBV7-9, with 8 bases fitting TRBD1. J lost 1 base, V lost 5 bases, and 9 bases had no gene match. CDR3 length: 17 residues. CDR1 is SEHNR and CDR2 is FQNEAQ in the germline V gene (reference sequence). The CDR3 reads CASSAPPGQGNTGELFF. The CDR3 bases are TGTGCCAGCAGCGCCCCCCCTGGACAGGGGAACACCGGGGAGCTGTTTTTT.

There are a few counts of this clone. J is TRBJ2-1 and V is TRBV7-3; weak D call: TRBD2 (5 bases). The V end was cut by 1 base, the J end by 2 bases, with 15 bases between. The CDR3 contains 17 residues. Looked up from germline, CDR1 is SGHTA and CDR2 is FQGTGA. The CDR3 nucleotides read TGTGCCAGCAGCTTAATGAGGCCCTCGGGGACCTACAATGAGCAGTTCTTC. Translation gives CASSLMRPSGTYNEQFF.

This clone was counted only a few times. CDR3 DNA sequence: TGTGCCAGCAGAGATCTTCAGCGGGGTGAAAAACTGTTTTTT. Its protein is CASRDLQRGEKLFF. This chain joins TRBV25-1 and TRBJ1-4; unclear D gene. Germline CDR1 reads MGHDK; CDR2 reads SYGVNS. The CDR3 sequence is 14 residues long. The V gene lost 6 bases and the J gene lost 7 bases, with 15 bases spanning the gap.

This clone was counted between two and nine times. The chain employs TRBV18 and TRBJ1-5, with TRBD1 as a possible D gene (6 bases). The CDR3 is 13 residues long. Looked up from germline, CDR1 is KGHSH and CDR2 is LQKENI. Trimming took off 3 bases at V and 6 bases at J, with 9 bases between the two ends. The CDR3 protein is CASSPGQFQPQHF. CDR3 DNA sequence: TGTGCCAGCTCACCTGGACAGTTTCAGCCCCAGCATTTT.

The chain has TRBV7-2 and TRBJ2-7, with 8 nucleotides matching TRBD2. Germline CDR1 SGHTA, CDR2 FQGNSA. The CDR3 extends over 14 amino acids. V was clipped by 2 bases and J by 7 bases; unmatched bases: 7. The CDR3 bases are TGTGCCAGCAGCTTATCCCAGCGGGGGAGGGAGCAGTACTTC. Translating gives CASSLSQRGREQYF.

The chain carries TRBV4-2 and TRBJ2-3; D is unclear. V shed 1 base and J shed 1 base, with 6 bases lying between them. CDR3 length: 14 residues. Germline CDR1 reads LGHNA; CDR2 reads YNFKEQ. The chain's CDR3 is CASSQGSGTDTQYF. The CDR3 bases are TGTGCCAGCAGCCAAGGATCAGGCACAGATACGCAGTATTTT.

The chain is built from TRBV4-3 and TRBJ1-5; no firm D call. The CDR3 has 16 residues. V dropped 0 bases and J dropped 0 bases, with 9 bases sitting between them. Germline V gene lookup returns CDR1 LGHNA and CDR2 YSLEER. CDR3 coding DNA: TGCGCCAGCAGCCAAGAGTTACAGCTTAGCAATCAGCCCCAGCATTTT. Its translation: CASSQELQLSNQPQHF.